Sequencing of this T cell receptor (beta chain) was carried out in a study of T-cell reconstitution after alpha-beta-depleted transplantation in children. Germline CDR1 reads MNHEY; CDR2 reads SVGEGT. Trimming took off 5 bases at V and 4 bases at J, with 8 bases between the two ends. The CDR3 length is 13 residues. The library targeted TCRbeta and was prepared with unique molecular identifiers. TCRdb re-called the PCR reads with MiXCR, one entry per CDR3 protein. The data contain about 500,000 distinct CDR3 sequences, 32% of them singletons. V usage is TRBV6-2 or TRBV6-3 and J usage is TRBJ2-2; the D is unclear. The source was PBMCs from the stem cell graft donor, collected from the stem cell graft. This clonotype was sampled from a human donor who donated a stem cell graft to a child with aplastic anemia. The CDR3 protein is CASSPLFTGELFF. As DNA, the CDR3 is TGTGCCAGCAGTCCCTTATTCACCGGGGAGCTGTTTTTT.